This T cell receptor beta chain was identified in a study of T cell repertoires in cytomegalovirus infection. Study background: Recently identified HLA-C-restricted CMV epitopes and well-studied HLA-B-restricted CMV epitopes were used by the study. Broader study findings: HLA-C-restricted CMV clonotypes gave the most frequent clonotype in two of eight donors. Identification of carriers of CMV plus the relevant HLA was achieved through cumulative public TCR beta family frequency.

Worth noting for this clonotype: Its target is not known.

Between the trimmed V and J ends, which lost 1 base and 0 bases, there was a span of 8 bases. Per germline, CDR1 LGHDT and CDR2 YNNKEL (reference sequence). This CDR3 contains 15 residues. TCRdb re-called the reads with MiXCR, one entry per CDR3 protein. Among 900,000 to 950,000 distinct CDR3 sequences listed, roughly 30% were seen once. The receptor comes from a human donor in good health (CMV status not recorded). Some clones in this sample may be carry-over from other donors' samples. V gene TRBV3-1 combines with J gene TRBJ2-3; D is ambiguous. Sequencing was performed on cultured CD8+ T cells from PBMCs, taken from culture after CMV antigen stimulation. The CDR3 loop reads CASSQGDTSTDTQYF. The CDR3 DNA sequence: TGTGCCAGCAGCCAAGGTGACACCAGCACAGATACGCAGTATTTT.